This TCR beta chain was captured by sequencing in a study of regulatory T cells in long-lasting Graves disease. This clonotype was detected only a few times. Its cognate antigen is unknown. Whole-study results and caveats: TCR diversity was lower in persistent Graves' patients (versus newly diagnosed ones). With 2,500 to 3,000 shared public clonotypes, persistent patients exceeded new patients, who shared just over 950.

Sample time point: persistent/refractory GD, antithyroid drugs over 5 years with positive TRAb. TCR sequences were obtained from RNA taken from PBMCs. For TCR beta, libraries came from iRepertoire HTBI primers and Arm-PCR of CDR3 regions. Original methodology: Identified segments across samples numbered 55 to 70 TRBV and roughly 15 TRBJ. TCRdb analysed the multiplex PCR reads with MiXCR anew, one entry per CDR3 protein. TCRdb's processing, not the authors' own work, is the source of the V and J calls. Of 360,000 or so distinct CDR3 sequences detected, about 23% appear once; the ten largest clones hold approximately 30%. The CDR3 covers 15 residues. V was shortened by 5 bases and J by 1 base, with 14 bases between the two germline ends. The germline V gene has CDR1 MNHNS and CDR2 SASEGT.

The material sequenced was peripheral blood mononuclear cells (PBMCs), taken when the disease was refractory, from a patient treated with antithyroid drugs. The clonotype was recovered from a woman aged 40 to 50 with Graves disease. The rearrangement links TRBV6-1 to TRBJ2-5; TRBD1 is a possible D gene (6 bases). CDR3 bases: TGTGCCAGCAGTCAGTTATCAGGGGTCCAAGAGACCCAGTACTTC. This encodes CASSQLSGVQETQYF.